A single sample gave rise to the 16 T cell receptor beta chains below, sequenced in a study of beta chain features in type 1 diabetes. The isolated RNA, all of it, was reverse transcribed, so expressed TCRB transcripts were what got sequenced. The repertoire was sequenced with immunoSEQ multiplex PCR; TCRdb's copy has only in-frame clones and lacks some. The sample yields fewer than 500,000 clones, approximately 15% seen once. Sequences were obtained from naive CD4+ T cells from blood. The source is a young man in good health.

This clone is a singleton in its sample. The chain carries TRBV7-9 and TRBJ2-7; D gene unclear. The V gene lost 5 bases and the J gene lost 9 bases, with 17 bases spanning the gap. Germline V lookup: CDR1 SEHNR, CDR2 FQNEAQ (reference sequence). This CDR3 comprises 13 residues. The CDR3 nucleotides read TGTGCCAGCAGCCCAGACGGCCTAGGCCTGCAGTACGTC. Translating gives CASSPDGLGLQYV.

This clone was found a few times. V usage is TRBV2 and J usage is TRBJ1-2; 8 bases are shared with TRBD1. V lost 1 base to trimming and J lost 4 bases; unmatched junction nucleotides: 2. The CDR3 is made up of 14 amino acids. CDR1 is SNHLY and CDR2 is FYNNEI in the germline V gene. CDR3 bases: TGTGCCAGCAGTGAAGGGACAGGGAGCTATGGCTACACCTTC. Its protein is CASSEGTGSYGYTF.

V gene TRBV6-5 combines with J gene TRBJ2-5; D is possibly TRBD1 (6 bases). This CDR3 spans 16 amino acids. The ends were cut back, 3 bases at V and 4 bases at J, with 18 bases in the middle. Germline V gives CDR1 MNHEY, CDR2 SVGAGI. CDR3 DNA sequence: TGTGCCAGCAGTTATGACCGGGACATTGGACCAGAGACCCAGTACTTC. Protein product: CASSYDRDIGPETQYF.

V is TRBV7-6 and J is TRBJ2-5; unclear D gene. The CDR3 is 14 amino acids. The ends were cut back, 0 bases at V and 3 bases at J, with 8 bases in the middle. Germline CDR1 and CDR2: SGHVS and FNYEAQ. CDR3 DNA: TGTGCCAGCAGCTTAGCAGGCCTTGAAGAGACCCAGTACTTC. This codes for CASSLAGLEETQYF.

This clone was seen more than once but under ten times. The J gene is TRBJ1-2, the V gene TRBV23-1; TRBD1 matches 7 bases. TRBV23-1 is assigned to the ORF class and has an uncertain function. V shed 2 bases, J shed 4 bases, and the junction held 4 bases outside the gene matches. The CDR3 runs to 14 residues. The CDR3 DNA follows: TGCGCCAGCAGTCAAACGACAGGGACCTATGGCTACACCTTC. This translates into CASSQTTGTYGYTF.

This clone came up a few times. The chain recombines TRBV5-4 with TRBJ2-3; D may correspond to TRBD1 or TRBD2 (5 bases each). Trimming stripped 0 bases from V and 4 bases from J, with 24 bases between. The germline gives CDR1 SGHNT, CDR2 YYREEE (reference sequence). The CDR3 has 19 residues. CDR3 DNA sequence: TGTGCCAGCAGCTTGGCTTTGTGGGGCACGGGGAACCGTCCAGATACGCAGTATTTT. This codes for CASSLALWGTGNRPDTQYF.

This chain connects TRBV5-1 to TRBJ1-3; TRBD1 might be the D (6 bases). CDR1 and CDR2 from the germline V gene are SGHRS and YFSETQ. With 7 bases removed from V and 1 base from J, the gap between germline ends came to 15 bases. The CDR3 runs to 15 residues. CDR3 bases: TGCGCCAGCGGCCCGGGGGGCGCATCTGGAAACACCATATATTTT. Protein sequence: CASGPGGASGNTIYF.

In this sample, this clone turned up a few times. This chain connects TRBV10-3 to TRBJ2-7; TRBD2 matches 9 bases. This CDR3 has 14 amino acids. Germline V gene lookup returns CDR1 ENHRY and CDR2 SYGVKD. The V gene end was trimmed by 3 bases and the J gene end by 0 bases; junction bases not matched to a gene: 0. The CDR3: CAISEAGGSYEQYF. The CDR3 DNA is TGTGCCATCAGTGAAGCGGGGGGCTCCTACGAGCAGTACTTC.

The V and J genes are TRBV25-1 and TRBJ2-1; D may be TRBD1 (5 bases). Per the germline V gene, CDR1 is MGHDK and CDR2 is SYGVNS. V was pared by 6 bases and J by 1 base, with 10 bases between. CDR3 size: 14 residues. CDR3 residues: CASSDWTSYNEQFF. The CDR3 DNA sequence: TGTGCCAGCAGCGACTGGACATCCTACAATGAGCAGTTCTTC.

In its sample, this clone was seen a few times. Other DNA sequences within the sample encode an identical CDR3. The chain carries TRBV30 and TRBJ1-5; D uncertain. The length of the CDR3 is 12 residues. CDR1 and CDR2 (germline): GTSNPN, SVGIG (reference sequence). Trimming removed 3 bases at V and 4 bases at J, with 7 bases between. The CDR3 region is CAWSPGNQPQHF. The CDR3 nucleotides are TGTGCCTGGAGCCCCGGTAATCAGCCCCAGCATTTT.

This clone was counted between two and nine times. The V and J genes are TRBV19 and TRBJ2-7; D unclear. The CDR3 runs to 15 residues. Trimming left V 5 bases short and J 5 bases short, with 19 bases between. Looked up from germline, CDR1 is LNHDA and CDR2 is SQIVND (reference sequence). The CDR3 sequence: CASSRERHSGHEQYF. CDR3 DNA sequence: TGTGCCAGTAGTCGTGAGAGACACTCTGGCCACGAGCAGTACTTC.

The chain combines TRBV19 with TRBJ1-1; the D gene is possibly TRBD1 (6 bases). Per the germline V gene, CDR1 is LNHDA and CDR2 is SQIVND (reference sequence). V shed 0 bases and J shed 0 bases, with 8 bases lying between them. This CDR3 contains 15 residues. CDR3 loop: CASSIDRDMNTEAFF. The CDR3 nucleotides are TGTGCCAGTAGTATAGACCGGGACATGAACACTGAAGCTTTCTTT. The variable domain in full, with the rest retrieved from reference TRBV19 and TRBJ1-1, is DGGITQSPKYLFRKEGQNVTLSCEQNLNHDAMYWYRQDPGQGLRLIYYSQIVNDFQKGDIAEGYSVSREKKESFPLTVTSAQKNPTAFYLCASSIDRDMNTEAFFGQGTRLTVV.

The chain is built from TRBV10-3 and TRBJ2-7, with 10 nucleotides matching TRBD1. The germline V gene encodes CDR1 ENHRY and CDR2 SYGVKD. This CDR3 comprises 17 residues. Trimming cost V 6 bases and J 2 bases; bases outside gene matches: 13. CDR3 amino acids: CAIRDVGTGDHPYEQYF. The CDR3 DNA sequence: TGTGCCATCAGGGATGTTGGGACAGGGGACCACCCCTACGAGCAGTACTTC.

In this sample, this clone turned up a few times. The chain joins TRBV18 to TRBJ2-1, with 9 positions matching TRBD2. This CDR3 is built from 14 residues. Per germline, CDR1 KGHSH and CDR2 LQKENI. The ends lost 3 bases at V and 7 bases at J; junction bases unmatched: 4. Here the CDR3 DNA reads TGTGCCAGCTCACCTCAGACTAGCGGTAATGAGCAGTTCTTC. It specifies CASSPQTSGNEQFF.

The V and J genes are TRBV5-1 and TRBJ2-1; 8 positions agree with TRBD1. V lost 4 bases and J lost 2; bases outside the gene matches: 5. This CDR3 is 15 amino acids long. CDR1 and CDR2 from the germline V gene are SGHRS and YFSETQ. The DNA of the CDR3 is TGCGCCAGCAGCCCGGGACAGGTCGCCTACAATGAGCAGTTCTTC. Amino acids: CASSPGQVAYNEQFF.

The V and J genes are TRBV18 and TRBJ2-3; 8 nucleotides align to TRBD1. Trimming removed 6 bases from V and 5 bases from J; junction bases left unmatched: 4. Germline V gives CDR1 KGHSH, CDR2 LQKENI. The CDR3 is 13 residues long. The CDR3 reads CASSPDRGDTQYF. The CDR3 bases are TGTGCCAGCTCGCCTGACAGGGGAGATACGCAGTATTTT.